The following is a TCR beta chain sequence with its context. Trimming removed 1 base from V and 2 bases from J, with 11 bases in between. Germline assignment: CDR1 SGHAT and CDR2 FQNNGV. There are 16 residues in the CDR3. This sample was included in a study of blood T cell repertoires in COVID-19. The method was immunoSEQ multiplex PCR; TCRdb's version includes in-frame clones alone and lacks a portion of them. Here the sample spans about 250,000 clones, about 91% being singletons. Sequences were obtained from peripheral blood. The clonotype originates from a woman aged 30 to 39 with COVID-19, enrolled during active disease. The V gene is TRBV11-2, the J gene TRBJ2-2; the D is unclear. The CDR3 loop is CASSLGRHQNTGELFF. Here the CDR3 DNA reads TGTGCCAGCAGCTTAGGTAGACACCAAAACACCGGGGAGCTGTTTTTT.